Each of the 19 T cell receptor beta chains below was sequenced from the same sample in a study of T cells in Graves' hyperthyroidism and ophthalmopathy. Amplification of TCR beta CDR3 regions was performed using RNA transcripts as template. The study used the HTBI primer set for a first-round RT-PCR of the TCR CDR3. TCRdb reprocessed the multiplex PCR reads via MiXCR and lists one record per CDR3 protein. The table lists 200,000 to 250,000 distinct CDR3 sequences, approximately 25% of them singletons, with about 40% in the top ten. The sequenced sample was blood. Receptor source: a woman between 40 and 55 years old with Graves' ophthalmopathy.

The chain carries TRBV6-1 and TRBJ1-1; 7 bases line up with TRBD1. The germline gives CDR1 MNHNS, CDR2 SASEGT. The CDR3 length is 12 residues. Losses at the gene ends were 9 bases for V and 5 bases for J; bases not matched to a gene: 6. CDR3 DNA: TGTGCCAGGGACAGGCCAAATACTGAAGCTTTCTTT. Protein product: CARDRPNTEAFF.

The sample holds many counts of this clonotype. This rearrangement joins TRBV6-4 to TRBJ2-2, with D possibly matching TRBD1 (6 bases). Trimming took 11 bases from V and 2 from J, leaving 15 bases between them. The CDR3 is made up of 14 amino acids. The germline V gene has CDR1 MRHNA and CDR2 SNTAGT. The CDR3 nucleotides are TGTGCCCACCGGGACAACTTAAACACCGGGGAGCTGTTTTTT. This codes for CAHRDNLNTGELFF.

The V call is TRBV6-4, the J call TRBJ1-3, with TRBD1 as a possible D gene (6 bases). The CDR3 extends over 15 amino acids. V lost 5 bases to trimming and J lost 1 base, with 12 bases between them. CDR1 and CDR2 from the germline V gene are MRHNA and SNTAGT. The CDR3 DNA sequence: TGTGCCAGCAGTAAGACAGGCGCTTCTGGAAACACCATATATTTT. This encodes CASSKTGASGNTIYF.

This chain uses TRBV19 with TRBJ2-7, with D uncertain. Trimming removed 3 bases from V and 0 bases from J, with 9 bases in between. This CDR3 spans 14 amino acids. CDR1 LNHDA and CDR2 SQIVND come from the germline V gene (reference sequence). CDR3 bases: TGTGCCAGTAGTATCATCCTGCACTCCTACGAGCAGTACTTC. It yields the protein CASSIILHSYEQYF.

The chain is built from TRBV24-1 and TRBJ2-3; TRBD2 matches 13 bases. The CDR3 is made up of 17 amino acids. CDR1 and CDR2 from the germline V gene are KGHDR and SFDVKD. The V and J ends lost 4 bases and 5 bases, in that order; junction bases with no gene match: 8. CDR3 sequence reads: CATSDTRTSGRVDTQYF. DNA for the CDR3: TGTGCCACCAGTGACACACGGACTAGCGGGAGAGTAGATACGCAGTATTTT.

This clonotype was detected many times. The chain carries TRBV12-3 or TRBV12-4 and TRBJ1-1; D unclear. The CDR3 has 12 amino acids. Trimming shortened V by 4 bases and J by 1 base, and 4 bases separated the two germline ends. The DNA of the CDR3 is TGTGCCAGCAGTTGGCCGAACACTGAAGCTTTCTTT. Its protein is CASSWPNTEAFF.

In its sample, this clonotype was seen many times. The chain couples TRBV30 to TRBJ2-3; D may be TRBD1 or TRBD2 (5 bases each). The CDR3 totals 14 residues. V was cut by 0 bases and J by 3 bases, with 10 bases left in between. Per the germline V gene, CDR1 is GTSNPN and CDR2 is SVGIG (reference sequence). The CDR3: CAWSVGPTTDTQYF. In nucleotides, the CDR3 is TGTGCCTGGAGTGTGGGACCAACGACAGATACGCAGTATTTT. Complete variable domain (other parts from reference TRBV30 and TRBJ2-3): SQTIHQWPATLVQPVGSPLSLECTVEGTSNPNLYWYRQAAGRGLQLLFYSVGIGQISSEVPQNLSASRPQDRQFILSSKKLLLSDSGFYLCAWSVGPTTDTQYFGPGTRLTVL.

The gene calls are TRBV19 and TRBJ2-7; D is unclear. V was shortened by 1 base and J by 0 bases, with 10 bases between the two germline ends. CDR3 size: 15 residues. The germline CDR1 and CDR2 sequences are LNHDA and SQIVND (reference sequence). The CDR3 DNA reads as TGTGCCAGTAGTATAGCGGCGCGTAGCTCCTACGAGCAGTACTTC. Its translation is CASSIAARSSYEQYF.

This clonotype was recorded many times. V is TRBV5-6 and J is TRBJ1-1; D unclear. The germline CDR1 and CDR2 sequences are SGHDT and YYEEEE. The CDR3 runs 12 residues. Trimming pared 2 bases from V and 1 base from J, leaving 3 bases between. This CDR3 is CASSFANTEAFF. The CDR3 bases are TGTGCCAGCAGCTTTGCGAACACTGAAGCTTTCTTT. Using reference TRBV5-6 and TRBJ1-1 for the parts outside the CDR3, the full variable domain is DAGVTQSPTHLIKTRGQQVTLRCSPKSGHDTVSWYQQALGQGPQFIFQYYEEEERQRGNFPDRFSGHQFPNYSSELNVNALLLGDSALYLCASSFANTEAFFGQGTRLTVV.

The table lists this clonotype with a count of one. This chain links TRBV19 with TRBJ1-1; unclear D gene. V lost 3 bases to trimming and J lost 7 bases, with 12 bases between them. This CDR3 has 13 amino acids. Germline assignment: CDR1 LNHDA and CDR2 SQIVND (reference sequence). The CDR3 sequence: CASSIQSGGEAFF. DNA for the CDR3: TGTGCCAGTAGTATCCAGTCCGGCGGTGAAGCTTTCTTT.

This clonotype was seen many times. The chain links TRBV10-3 to TRBJ2-7; TRBD2 agrees at 12 bases. Germline V gene data show CDR1 as ENHRY and CDR2 as SYGVKD. V was pared by 6 bases and J by 2 bases, with 17 bases of the junction left unmatched. CDR3 size: 19 residues. In DNA form, the CDR3 reads TGTGCCATCAGCCGCACAGGACTAGCGGGACCTCTAACTACCTACGAGCAGTACTTC. Translation gives CAISRTGLAGPLTTYEQYF.

This clonotype came up many times. The chain carries TRBV2 and TRBJ2-5; 8 nucleotides match TRBD2. Unmatched junction bases numbered 11, after V lost 2 bases and J lost 6 bases. Looked up from germline, CDR1 is SNHLY and CDR2 is FYNNEI. The CDR3 totals 16 residues. The CDR3 loop reads CASSETVAGSRKTQYF. In DNA form, the CDR3 reads TGTGCCAGCAGTGAAACGGTAGCGGGGTCCCGGAAGACCCAGTACTTC.

This clonotype has a count of ten or more. V gene TRBV20-1 combines with J gene TRBJ1-1; D uncertain. Looked up from germline, CDR1 is DFQATT and CDR2 is SNEGSKA (reference sequence). Trimming shortened V by 4 bases and J by 1 base, and 13 bases separated the two germline ends. This CDR3 spans 14 amino acids. CDR3 residues: CSAISDPSNTEAFF. In nucleotides, the CDR3 is TGCAGTGCTATATCTGACCCTTCGAACACTGAAGCTTTCTTT.

This clonotype came up many times. The CDR3 is CASSLSNLVVRGGQETQYF. In nucleotides, the CDR3 is TGTGCCAGCAGCTTATCGAACCTAGTGGTGCGTGGAGGCCAAGAGACCCAGTACTTC. The V call is TRBV13, the J call TRBJ2-5; TRBD2 might be the D (5 bases). The CDR3 sequence is 19 residues long. Germline loops: CDR1 PRHDT, CDR2 FYEKMQ (reference sequence). Between the trimmed V and J ends, which lost 2 bases and 1 base, there was a span of 23 bases.

The chain couples TRBV6-1 to TRBJ2-7; 8 bases are shared with TRBD1. Germline V CDR1 and CDR2: MNHNS, SASEGT. This CDR3 is built from 14 residues. The V gene end was trimmed by 6 bases and the J gene end by 4 bases; junction bases not matched to a gene: 8. CDR3 DNA sequence: TGTGCCAGCAGAGACCCAGGGGGCGGGTACGAGCAGTACTTC. Amino acids: CASRDPGGGYEQYF.

The chain couples TRBV6-5 to TRBJ2-1, with a tentative D call TRBD1 (6 bases). CDR1 and CDR2 from the germline V gene are MNHEY and SVGAGI. The CDR3 has 13 amino acids. Trimming left V 9 bases short and J 10 bases short, with 19 bases between. The chain's CDR3 is CASRGGAALEQFF. The CDR3 DNA is TGTGCCAGTCGAGGGGGAGCGGCTTTGGAGCAGTTCTTC.

At least ten counts were recorded for this clonotype. The chain combines TRBV27 with TRBJ1-2; tentative D call: TRBD1 (6 bases). This CDR3 spans 13 amino acids. Germline V gene data show CDR1 as MNHEY and CDR2 as SMNVEV (reference sequence). Trimming took off 5 bases at V and 8 bases at J, with 15 bases between the two ends. In nucleotides, the CDR3 is TGTGCCAGCAGTCCGCTACAGGGAGGGGGCTACACCTTC. It is translated as CASSPLQGGGYTF.

This clonotype appeared once. V and J are TRBV12-3 or TRBV12-4 and TRBJ2-7; D possibly matches TRBD1 or TRBD2 (6 bases each). Trimming removed 2 bases from V and 3 bases from J, with 14 bases in between. The CDR3 consists of 15 residues. CDR3 DNA sequence: TGTGCCAGCAGTTTAAAGGGGGGCGGCTACTACGAGCAGTACTTC. Its translation: CASSLKGGGYYEQYF.

This clonotype was seen ten or more times. V usage is TRBV6-2 or TRBV6-3 and J usage is TRBJ1-2; no definite D call. Trimming pared 4 bases from V and 4 bases from J, leaving 25 bases between. In germline, CDR1 is MNHEY, CDR2 SVGEGT. CDR3 length: 18 amino acids. In DNA form, the CDR3 reads TGTGCCAGCAGTTCTCCACCCTCTTTCCGGGGTAGTCCCTATGGCTACACCTTC. Protein sequence: CASSSPPSFRGSPYGYTF.